This T cell receptor (beta chain) was captured in a study of CD8 T cells in Susac syndrome. This CDR3 spans 14 amino acids. The germline CDR1 and CDR2 sequences are SGHRS and YFSETQ. V was cut by 4 bases and J by 6 bases, with 16 bases left in between. A quantity of about 0.5 to 1 ug RNA underwent reverse transcription using random hexamers. TCRdb analysed the immunoSEQ multiplex PCR reads with MiXCR anew, one entry per CDR3 protein. The sample includes about 200,000 distinct CDR3 sequences, around 95% of them seen just once. The clonotype was recovered from a human donor with multiple sclerosis. This chain uses TRBV5-1 with TRBJ1-1; no clear D. Sequencing used CD4+ T cells from PBMCs. The DNA for the CDR3 is TGCGCCAGCAGCAGTATAATCTGGCCCGCTGAAGCTTTCTTT. Translating it yields CASSSIIWPAEAFF. Variable domain in full (rest from reference TRBV5-1 and TRBJ1-1): KAGVTQTPRYLIKTRGQQVTLSCSPISGHRSVSWYQQTPGQGLQFLFEYFSETQRNKGNFPGRFSGRQFSNSRSEMNVSTLELGDSALYLCASSSIIWPAEAFFGQGTRLTVV.